This T cell receptor beta chain comes out of a study of blood T cell repertoires in COVID-19. Those who participated ranged in age from roughly 18 to 89 years and resided in about two dozen US areas. Germline loops: CDR1 SGHNT, CDR2 YYREEE (reference sequence). The CDR3 length is 15 residues. The V and J ends lost 0 bases and 7 bases respectively, with 16 bases between them. Produced via immunoSEQ multiplex PCR; TCRdb's table is partial and in-frame only. The data contain 200,000 to 250,000 clones, about 85% of them singletons. Sequenced sample: PBMCs or T cells enriched from blood (not recorded which). This TCR came from a man aged 25 to 40 who had recovered from COVID-19. The chain carries TRBV5-4 and TRBJ1-2; D uncertain. The CDR3 DNA follows: TGTGCCAGCAGCTTGGGGGCCGCTACCTATTCTGGCTACACCTTC. It translates to CASSLGAATYSGYTF.